Following are 19 T cell receptor beta chains from one sample sequenced in a study of CD8 T cells in Susac syndrome. RNA, at about 0.45 to 1 ug, was reverse transcribed with random hexamers. One entry per CDR3 protein, called by TCRdb with MiXCR from the immunoSEQ multiplex PCR reads. The sample lists around 200,000 distinct CDR3 sequences, 95% occurring once. Sequencing was performed on CD8+ T cells from PBMCs. These receptors were taken from a human donor with Susac syndrome.

This chain joins TRBV3-1 and TRBJ2-2; D ambiguous. The CDR3 loop spans 16 amino acids. Germline values: CDR1 LGHDT, CDR2 YNNKEL (reference sequence). V was cut by 1 base and J by 0 bases, with 9 bases left in between. Here the CDR3 DNA reads TGTGCCAGCAGCCAAGGGTTCGCCGCGAACACCGGGGAGCTGTTTTTT. Protein sequence: CASSQGFAANTGELFF.

V is TRBV12-3 or TRBV12-4 and J is TRBJ2-7; D possibly corresponds to TRBD2 (5 bases). Trimming shortened V by 5 bases and J by 1 base, and 9 bases separated the two germline ends. This CDR3 comprises 13 residues. The CDR3, as DNA: TGTGCCAGCAGTCCAGCGGTATCCTACGAGCAGTACTTC. Translated, it gives CASSPAVSYEQYF.

The gene calls are TRBV12-3 or TRBV12-4 and TRBJ2-3, with 11 bases aligning to TRBD2. Losses at the gene ends were 8 bases for V and 6 bases for J; bases not matched to a gene: 13. The CDR3 sequence is 16 residues long. CDR3 region: CASGLPGTSGLDTQYF. In DNA form, the CDR3 reads TGTGCCAGCGGGCTACCCGGGACTAGCGGTTTGGATACGCAGTATTTT.

This chain uses TRBV9 with TRBJ1-2; a possible D gene is TRBD1 (5 bases). The CDR3 sequence is 16 residues long. CDR1 and CDR2 from the germline V gene are SGDLS and YYNGEE. V was cut by 4 bases and J by 8 bases, with 24 bases left in between. The CDR3 sequence is CASSNSSTGRKGGYTF. DNA of the CDR3: TGTGCCAGCAGCAATTCGTCGACGGGCCGAAAGGGGGGCTACACCTTC.

The V and J genes are TRBV9 and TRBJ2-7; D may be TRBD1 or TRBD2 (5 bases each). This CDR3 has 11 amino acids. Per the germline V gene, CDR1 is SGDLS and CDR2 is YYNGEE. V was shortened by 7 bases and J by 6 bases, with 11 bases between the two germline ends. CDR3 loop: CASSDGGEQYF. CDR3 nucleotide sequence: TGTGCCAGCTCCGATGGGGGCGAGCAGTACTTC. The full variable domain, with the rest looked up from reference TRBV9 and TRBJ2-7, is DSGVTQTPKHLITATGQRVTLRCSPRSGDLSVYWYQQSLDQGLQFLIQYYNGEERAKGNILERFSAQQFPDLHSELNLSSLELGDSALYFCASSDGGEQYFGPGTRLTVT.

The chain joins TRBV12-3 or TRBV12-4 to TRBJ2-1; D possibly corresponds to TRBD1 (5 bases). The CDR3 length is 15 residues. Trimming cost V 4 bases and J 2 bases, with 12 bases left between them. The DNA for the CDR3 is TGTGCCAGCAGTTCATATGCAGGGACCTACAATGAGCAGTTCTTC. As protein: CASSSYAGTYNEQFF.

V and J are TRBV4-1 and TRBJ2-5; D not certain. The germline V and J ends were trimmed by 5 bases and 2 bases, with 15 bases remaining between them. CDR3 length: 15 amino acids. Germline assignment: CDR1 MGHRA and CDR2 YSYEKL. The CDR3 loop is CASSYLSGYQETQYF. The CDR3 DNA reads TGCGCCAGCAGCTACCTCTCTGGTTATCAAGAGACCCAGTACTTC.

The genes are TRBV5-1 and TRBJ1-6, with D tentatively TRBD1 (5 bases). Germline lookup yields CDR1 SGHRS and CDR2 YFSETQ. The CDR3 has 16 amino acids. Deletions cut 4 bases from V and 0 bases from J, with 11 bases between. CDR3 sequence: CASSETVSSYNSPLHF. CDR3 coding DNA: TGCGCCAGCAGCGAGACAGTTAGCTCCTATAATTCACCCCTCCACTTT.

The J gene is TRBJ1-6, the V gene TRBV7-9; 10 bases agree with TRBD1. CDR3 length: 15 amino acids. Trimming took 6 bases from V and 7 from J; bases not matched to a gene: 6. Germline CDR1 and CDR2: SEHNR and FQNEAQ (reference sequence). CDR3 DNA sequence: TGTGCCAGCAGAGAGGGACAGGGGCTAAATTCACCCCTCCACTTT. This sequence encodes CASREGQGLNSPLHF. Variable domain in full (rest from reference TRBV7-9 and TRBJ1-6): DTGVSQNPRHKITKRGQNVTFRCDPISEHNRLYWYRQTLGQGPEFLTYFQNEAQLEKSRLLSDRFSAERPKGSFSTLEIQRTEQGDSAMYLCASREGQGLNSPLHFGNGTRLTVT.

This clonotype came up once. The V and J genes are TRBV7-2 and TRBJ1-5, with D unclear. The CDR3 contains 12 residues. Germline loops: CDR1 SGHTA, CDR2 FQGNSA. Written as DNA, the CDR3 is TGTTCCCACAGCAGGCCCTATCAGCCCCAGCATTTT. Its translation is CSHSRPYQPQHF.

The rearrangement joins TRBV30 to TRBJ2-1; the D gene is possibly TRBD2 (6 bases). V was cut by 0 bases and J by 5 bases, with 14 bases left in between. Germline assignment: CDR1 GTSNPN and CDR2 SVGIG (reference sequence). CDR3 length: 15 amino acids. The CDR3 loop reads CAWSVGAGSHNEQFF. CDR3 nucleotides: TGTGCCTGGAGTGTAGGCGCGGGGTCACACAATGAGCAGTTCTTC.

The chain employs TRBV27 and TRBJ2-2; D remains unclear. V shed 3 bases and J shed 1 base, with 9 bases lying between them. Germline V gives CDR1 MNHEY, CDR2 SMNVEV (reference sequence). The CDR3 is made up of 15 amino acids. In DNA form, the CDR3 reads TGTGCCAGCAGTTTTGTAGGAAGGAACACCGGGGAGCTGTTTTTT. This encodes CASSFVGRNTGELFF.

V and J are TRBV13 and TRBJ2-1; 8 nucleotides align to TRBD2. V lost 0 bases to trimming and J lost 8 bases; unmatched junction nucleotides: 3. The CDR3 contains 14 residues. Germline V gene data show CDR1 as PRHDT and CDR2 as FYEKMQ (reference sequence). The CDR3 loop reads CASSLGREGYEQFF. The CDR3 DNA sequence: TGTGCCAGCAGCTTAGGCCGGGAGGGCTATGAGCAGTTCTTC. The whole variable domain, filled in from reference TRBV13 and TRBJ2-1, reads AAGVIQSPRHLIKEKRETATLKCYPIPRHDTVYWYQQGPGQDPQFLISFYEKMQSDKGSIPDRFSAQQFSDYHSELNMSSLELGDSALYFCASSLGREGYEQFFGPGTRLTVL.

CDR3 region: CASRILAASSYNEQFF. The DNA for the CDR3 is TGTGCCAGCAGGATACTAGCGGCGAGCTCCTACAATGAGCAGTTCTTC. The chain couples TRBV27 to TRBJ2-1, with 8 bases identical to TRBD2. Germline V gene lookup returns CDR1 MNHEY and CDR2 SMNVEV (reference sequence). CDR3 length: 16 amino acids. Trimming cost V 6 bases and J 0 bases; bases outside gene matches: 7.

The chain recombines TRBV19 with TRBJ2-7; a weak D match, TRBD1 (5 bases). The V gene lost 3 bases and the J gene lost 2 bases, with 11 bases spanning the gap. The CDR3 totals 14 residues. Germline V gives CDR1 LNHDA, CDR2 SQIVND (reference sequence). The CDR3 is CASSISQETYEQYF. CDR3 coding DNA: TGTGCCAGTAGTATCTCACAGGAGACCTACGAGCAGTACTTC.

J is TRBJ2-7 and V is TRBV19, with D maybe TRBD2 (6 bases). This CDR3 spans 17 amino acids. CDR1 and CDR2 from the germline V gene are LNHDA and SQIVND (reference sequence). Deletions cut 3 bases from V and 2 bases from J, with 20 bases between. This CDR3 is CASSMGLTVQGTYEQYF. The CDR3 nucleotides read TGTGCCAGTAGTATGGGACTTACGGTTCAGGGAACCTACGAGCAGTACTTC.

V and J are TRBV29-1 and TRBJ1-3; D call uncertain. Between the trimmed V and J ends, which lost 1 base and 3 bases, there was a span of 7 bases. The CDR3 length is 13 residues. Germline CDR1 and CDR2: SQVTM and ANQGSEA. CDR3 sequence: CSVEVLHGNTIYF. CDR3 nucleotides: TGCAGCGTTGAAGTTCTACATGGAAACACCATATATTTT.

The V call is TRBV4-2, the J call TRBJ2-3, with D unclear. CDR1 is LGHNA and CDR2 is YNFKEQ in the germline V gene. Deletions cut 4 bases from V and 5 bases from J, with 10 bases between. The CDR3 is 13 residues long. Written as DNA, the CDR3 is TGTGCCAGCAGCCCACAAATGAGAGATACGCAGTATTTT. Translated: CASSPQMRDTQYF.

The chain recombines TRBV29-1 with TRBJ2-3, with D unclear. Germline values: CDR1 SQVTM, CDR2 ANQGSEA. CDR3 length: 16 amino acids. V shed 2 bases and J shed 6 bases, with 21 bases lying between them. CDR3 nucleotide sequence: TGCAGCGTTGAAACTCCGGAACTCCTCCTGGGGGATACGCAGTATTTT. Translated: CSVETPELLLGDTQYF.